Listed below are T cell receptor beta chains from one sample, sequenced in a study of identical twins. TCRdb re-derived calls from the 5' RACE reads in MiXCR, one entry per CDR3 protein. Of about 520,000 distinct CDR3 sequences in the sample, under 25% are singletons; the top ten hold approximately 0.95%. These data were also filed under a second study, of T cells expressing NK-cell markers.

The specimen sequenced was CD4+ T cells sorted from blood. These receptors all come from a woman younger than 30 in good health. Each CDR3 is given with its conserved first and last residue. A D gene is named only where the DNA matches it firmly. Clone size appears in some rows only: once, few, many, or a class for an expanded clone.

J gene	clone size	CDR3 length	D gene	V gene	CDR3 DNA	CDR3 protein
TRBJ2-4	NA	14	NA	TRBV7-9	TGTGCCAGCAGCGGGGGAGCTGCCAAAAACATTCAGTACTTC	CASSGGAAKNIQYF
TRBJ2-7	NA	13	NA	TRBV20-1	TGCAGTGCTTCGCGGGCGAACTCCTACGAGCAGTACTTC	CSASRANSYEQYF
TRBJ2-1	NA	11	NA	TRBV6-2/TRBV6-3	TGTGCCAGCAGCCCTAAAAGGGAGCAGCTCTTC	CASSPKREQLF
TRBJ2-2	NA	14	NA	TRBV4-3	TGCGCCAGCAGCCAAGATCCTCGGGTCGGGGAGCTGTTTTTT	CASSQDPRVGELFF
TRBJ2-7	few	12	NA	TRBV5-1	TGCGCCAGCAGCTTTCAGGGTAACGAGCAGTACTTC	CASSFQGNEQYF
TRBJ2-7	few	14	TRBD1	TRBV2	TGTGCCAGCAGTGGGGACAGGGGGTTATACGAGCAGTACTTC	CASSGDRGLYEQYF
TRBJ2-5	few	13	TRBD1	TRBV20-1	TGCAGTGCTATCAACGGACAGGGAGAGACCCAGTACTTC	CSAINGQGETQYF
TRBJ2-1	NA	17	TRBD2	TRBV3-1	TGTGCCAGCAGCTCCCATCGGACTAGCGGGTATGATAATGAGCAGTTCTTC	CASSSHRTSGYDNEQFF
TRBJ2-1	few	15	TRBD2	TRBV20-1	TGCAGTGCTAGCATGGCGGGGGGGCCGTACAATGAGCAGTTCTTC	CSASMAGGPYNEQFF
TRBJ2-1	NA	15	TRBD2	TRBV7-2	TGTGCCAGCAGCTTAGTGGGCGGGAGGGGCTATGAGCAGTTCTTC	CASSLVGGRGYEQFF
TRBJ2-1	many	11	NA	TRBV29-1	TGCAGCGTTGTAACACACTTAGAGCAGTTCTTC	CSVVTHLEQFF
TRBJ2-1	NA	16	TRBD2	TRBV6-1	TGTGCCAGCACCTACAGCGGGAGTGAACCTTACAATGAGCAGTTCTTC	CASTYSGSEPYNEQFF
TRBJ1-1	NA	13	TRBD1	TRBV29-1	TGCATCGTAACGGGACAGGGGGACGCTGAAGCTTTCTTT	CIVTGQGDAEAFF
TRBJ2-3	few	13	NA	TRBV20-1	TGCAGTGCTCTTCCGGACATCACAGATACGCAGTATTTT	CSALPDITDTQYF
TRBJ2-7	NA	14	NA	TRBV7-9	TGTGCCAGCAGGCGGGACATCCTCTCCTACGAGCAGTACTTC	CASRRDILSYEQYF
TRBJ2-5	few	18	TRBD1	TRBV18	TGTGCCAGCTCACTGACGCACCTGACAGGGGGTTACCAAGAGACCCAGTACTTC	CASSLTHLTGGYQETQYF
TRBJ1-1	NA	13	NA	TRBV10-3	TGTGCCATCAGTGAGCAGGAAGAGACTGAAGCTTTCTTT	CAISEQEETEAFF
TRBJ1-2	NA	14	NA	TRBV5-1	TGCGCCAGCAGCTTGAACAGGGCTAACTATGGCTACACCTTC	CASSLNRANYGYTF
TRBJ1-1	NA	14	NA	TRBV7-9	TGTGCCAGCACCCTAGTGGACGGGATCACTGAAGCTTTCTTT	CASTLVDGITEAFF
TRBJ1-1	few	14	NA	TRBV5-1	TGCGCCAGCAGCTTCTCCCCGGCGGACACTGAAGCTTTCTTT	CASSFSPADTEAFF
TRBJ1-3	NA	10	NA	TRBV20-1	TGCAGTGCTCAGCGGGACACCATATATTTT	CSAQRDTIYF
TRBJ1-2	NA	14	NA	TRBV29-1	TGCAGCGTTGATAGGTTCGGACCTAACTATGGCTACACCTTC	CSVDRFGPNYGYTF
TRBJ2-5	once	15	NA	TRBV4-2	TGTGCCAGCAGTTCTCCGGAGGGGAAAGGCGAGACCCAGTACTTC	CASSSPEGKGETQYF
TRBJ1-1	few	14	NA	TRBV6-1	TGTGCCAGCAGGTTTGGCCCGGGAGTGGCTGAAGCTTTCTTT	CASRFGPGVAEAFF
TRBJ1-1	NA	15	NA	TRBV5-1	TGCGCCAGCAGCTTGGCCCCTTTAGGGGACACTGAAGCTTTCTTT	CASSLAPLGDTEAFF
TRBJ2-7	many	13	NA	TRBV5-1	TGCGCCAGCAGCTTGGCTCTGGGCTACGAGCAGTACTTC	CASSLALGYEQYF
TRBJ2-2	few	14	TRBD1	TRBV12-3/TRBV12-4	TGTGCCAGCACCCGACAGGGAGACACCGGGGAGCTGTTTTTT	CASTRQGDTGELFF
TRBJ2-4	few	17	TRBD2	TRBV5-1	TGCGCCAGCAGCCCCCGGACTAGCGGAATAGCCAAAAACATTCAGTACTTC	CASSPRTSGIAKNIQYF
TRBJ2-7	NA	19	TRBD2	TRBV3-1	TGTGCCAGCTGCCAAGATCTGATAACTAGCGGGAGGCGGGCTTACGAGCAGTACTTC	CASCQDLITSGRRAYEQYF